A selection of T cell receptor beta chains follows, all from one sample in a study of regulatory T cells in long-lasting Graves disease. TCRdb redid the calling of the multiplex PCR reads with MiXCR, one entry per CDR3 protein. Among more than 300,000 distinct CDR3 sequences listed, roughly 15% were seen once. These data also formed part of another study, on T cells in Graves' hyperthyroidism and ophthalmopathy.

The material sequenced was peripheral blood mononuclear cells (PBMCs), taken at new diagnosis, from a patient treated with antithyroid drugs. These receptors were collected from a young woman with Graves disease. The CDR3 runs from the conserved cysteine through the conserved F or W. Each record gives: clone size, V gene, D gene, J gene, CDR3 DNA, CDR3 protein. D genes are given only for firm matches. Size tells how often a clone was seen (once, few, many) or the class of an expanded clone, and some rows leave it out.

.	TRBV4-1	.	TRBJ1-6	TGCGCCAGCAGCCAAGATGGTGGGGCAGGGGATAATTCACCCCTCCACTTT	CASSQDGGAGDNSPLHF
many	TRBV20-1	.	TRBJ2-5	TGCAGTGCTAGTAATAGCTTAGTCTCTCAAGAGACCCAGTACTTC	CSASNSLVSQETQYF
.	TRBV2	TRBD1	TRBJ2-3	TGTGCCAGCGGGACAGGGCGCACAGATACGCAGTATTTT	CASGTGRTDTQYF
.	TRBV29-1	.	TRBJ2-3	TGCAGCGTTGTTGCGTCTAGCACAGATACGCAGTATTTT	CSVVASSTDTQYF
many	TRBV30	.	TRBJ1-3	TGTGCCTGGAGCGCCGACAGGACTAGCTCTGGAAACACCATATATTTT	CAWSADRTSSGNTIYF
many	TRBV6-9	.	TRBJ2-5	TGTGCCAGCAGTTACTCCGGACCCCAAGAGACCCAGTACTTC	CASSYSGPQETQYF
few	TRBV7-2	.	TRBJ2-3	TGTGCCAGCAGCTTAGTTGCAGATAGCACAGATACGCAGTATTTT	CASSLVADSTDTQYF
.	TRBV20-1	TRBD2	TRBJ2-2	TGCAGTGCCTACGGACTAGCGGGAGACACCGGGGAGCTGTTTTTT	CSAYGLAGDTGELFF
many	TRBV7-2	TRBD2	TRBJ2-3	TGTGCCAGCAGCTTATTTGGCGGGGAGGGTACGCAGTATTTT	CASSLFGGEGTQYF
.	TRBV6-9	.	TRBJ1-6	TGTGCCAGCAGTTACTCATCTTACGGCTCAAATTCACCCCTCCACTTT	CASSYSSYGSNSPLHF
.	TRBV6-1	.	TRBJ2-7	TGTGCCAGCGCCTCTCCCCGGGGACGAAACTACGAGCAGTACTTC	CASASPRGRNYEQYF
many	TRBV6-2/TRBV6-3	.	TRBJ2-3	TGTGCCAGCAGTGCTCGGACAGATACGCAGTATTTT	CASSARTDTQYF
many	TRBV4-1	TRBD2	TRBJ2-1	TGCGCCAGCAGCCCTCTTACGACTAGCGGGGGTGGCAATGAGCAGTTCTTC	CASSPLTTSGGGNEQFF
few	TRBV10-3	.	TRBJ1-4	TGTGCCGTACAGGGATCAACTAATGAAAAACTGTTTTTT	CAVQGSTNEKLFF
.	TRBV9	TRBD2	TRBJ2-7	TGTGCCGGGACTAGGAAAGAGCAGTACTTC	CAGTRKEQYF
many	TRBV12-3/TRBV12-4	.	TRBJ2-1	TGTGCCAGCAGTCCGCAGACAGAGAGCTCCGAGCAGTTCTTC	CASSPQTESSEQFF
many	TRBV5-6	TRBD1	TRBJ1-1	TGTGCCAGCAGCTTGGGGACAGGGCAGCCGGCCACTGAAGCTTTCTTT	CASSLGTGQPATEAFF
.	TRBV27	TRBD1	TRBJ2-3	TGTGCCAGCCGGGACAGGCCGTCGGAGTCCCAGTATTTT	CASRDRPSESQYF
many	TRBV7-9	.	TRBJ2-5	TGTGCCAGCAGCGGGGAATCGGATCCAGAGACCCAGTACTTC	CASSGESDPETQYF
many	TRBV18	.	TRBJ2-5	TGTGCCAGCTCACCATACCGGGACAAAAGGGAGACCCAGTACTTC	CASSPYRDKRETQYF
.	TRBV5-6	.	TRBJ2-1	TGTGCCAGCAGGAACCTGGGACGGAACAATGAGCAGTTCTTC	CASRNLGRNNEQFF
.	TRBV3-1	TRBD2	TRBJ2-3	TGTGCCAGCAGCCTGATGGGGGGGACGCAGTATTTT	CASSLMGGTQYF
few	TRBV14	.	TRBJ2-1	TGTGCCAGCAGCGGCCCCTCCAATGAGCAGTTCTTC	CASSGPSNEQFF